This T cell receptor (beta chain) emerged from a study of regulatory T cells. Amplification used 52 TRBV primers and 13 TRBJ primers. Profiling relied on immunoSEQ multiplex PCR, and the TCRdb table lists in-frame clones only, not all of them. The sample yields around 29,000 clones, nearly 95% seen once. The germline V gene encodes CDR1 SGHRS and CDR2 YFSETQ. Trimming cost V 4 bases and J 4 bases; bases outside gene matches: 5. The CDR3 sequence is 14 residues long. A couple of CD3G-deficient patients had more severe autoimmunity; all had some. CD4+ T cells were divided by sorting: CD25-high CD127-low Tregs, CD25-low CD127-high conventional cells. As regards this clone: No antigen is known for it. Different DNA sequences within this sample yield the same CDR3.

Overall study findings and caveats: Patient repertoires had restricted TRB V-J pairs and skewed V and J usage, most in Tregs. In CD3G-deficient patients, conventional CD4+ T cells were enriched for hydrophobic CDR3 residues at positions 6 and 7.

This sequence originates from a child younger than 10 with CD3G deficiency. This chain joins TRBV5-1 and TRBJ1-2; 9 bases fit TRBD1. Source material: conventional CD4+ T cells sorted from blood. CDR3 in DNA: TGCGCCAGCAGCCCTAGACAGGGGGGCTATGGCTACACCTTC. Its protein product is CASSPRQGGYGYTF.